What follows is one TCR beta chain and its context. Its antigen is not identified. It was after around eleven days of culture that CD4+ T cells were isolated. Researchers swapped half the medium for IL-2 medium on both days 3 and 7. The data were obtained in a study of vaccination effects on CD4 cells after COVID-19. Study-wide points: Few convalescent patients were studied, and early post-infection samples were lacking. After vaccination, at late timepoints, clones induced by infection and by vaccine contracted markedly.

The repertoire was sequenced with immunoSEQ multiplex PCR; TCRdb's copy has only in-frame clones and lacks some. The sample has 45,000 to 50,000 clones, 65% to 80% seen once. The germline gives CDR1 SGHVS, CDR2 FNYEAQ. The CDR3 totals 16 residues. The V end lost 1 base, the J end lost 0 bases, and 11 bases lay between the germline ends. This TCR was recovered from a human donor who received a COVID-19 vaccine. The V call is TRBV7-6, the J call TRBJ2-3, with TRBD1 as a possible D gene (6 bases). The material sequenced was CD4+ T cells from PBMCs cultured without peptide, taken before COVID-19 vaccination. As DNA, the CDR3 is TGTGCCAGCAGCTTAGGTGGGGGCCGTAGCACAGATACGCAGTATTTT. It translates to CASSLGGGRSTDTQYF.